This is a list of T cell receptor beta chains from one sample in a study of CD8 T cells in Susac syndrome. TCRdb reprocessed the immunoSEQ multiplex PCR reads with MiXCR, giving one entry per CDR3 protein. Of 140,000 or so distinct CDR3 sequences detected, approximately 95% appear once; the ten largest clones hold 0.075% to 0.09%. The source material was CD4+ T cells from PBMCs. Every receptor here comes from a human donor with Susac syndrome. Both conserved end residues are part of each CDR3. The D gene is left open where the match is weak. The listing skips clone size in some rows; elsewhere it reads once, few, many or a size class.

abundance	v_gene	d_gene	j_gene	CDR3aa	CDR3nt
-	TRBV15	TRBD1	TRBJ1-5	CATSKGTGTDDQPQHF	TGTGCCACCAGCAAAGGGACAGGGACGGATGATCAGCCCCAGCATTTT
-	TRBV28	-	TRBJ1-1	CASSLLANTEAFF	TGTGCCAGCAGTCTCCTTGCTAACACTGAAGCTTTCTTT
once	TRBV7-3	-	TRBJ2-7	CASSSTGSYEQYF	TGTGCCAGCAGCTCCACAGGATCCTACGAGCAGTACTTC
-	TRBV28	-	TRBJ2-3	CASTARTVPDTQYF	TGTGCCAGCACCGCTCGAACAGTTCCAGATACGCAGTATTTT
-	TRBV29-1	-	TRBJ2-2	CSARKSSTGELFF	TGCAGCGCAAGGAAATCTAGCACCGGGGAGCTGTTTTTT
-	TRBV20-1	-	TRBJ2-7	CSARPGTSYEQYF	TGCAGTGCTAGACCCGGGACATCCTACGAGCAGTACTTC
-	TRBV20-1	-	TRBJ1-4	CSASEGNEKLFF	TGCAGTGCCAGCGAGGGTAATGAAAAACTGTTTTTT
-	TRBV3-1	-	TRBJ1-5	CASSQGSSGQPQHF	TGTGCCAGCAGCCAAGGAAGCTCGGGCCAGCCCCAGCATTTT
-	TRBV4-2	-	TRBJ1-5	CASSYTAQGLQPQHF	TGTGCCAGCAGCTACACCGCACAGGGCTTGCAGCCCCAGCATTTT
-	TRBV18	-	TRBJ2-2	CASSRTNTGELFF	TGTGCCAGCTCACGCACTAACACCGGGGAGCTGTTTTTT
-	TRBV6-6	-	TRBJ2-4	CASTHPGAEAKNIQYF	TGTGCCAGCACCCATCCGGGGGCTGAAGCCAAAAACATTCAGTACTTC
-	TRBV29-1	-	TRBJ1-1	CSVDPGRQNTEAFF	TGCAGCGTTGACCCCGGCAGGCAGAACACTGAAGCTTTCTTT
-	TRBV3-1	-	TRBJ1-5	CASSQETWQPQHF	TGTGCCAGCAGCCAAGAAACTTGGCAGCCCCAGCATTTT
-	TRBV28	-	TRBJ2-2	CATISGRTGELFF	TGTGCCACTATCTCTGGGAGGACCGGGGAGCTGTTTTTT
-	TRBV7-2	-	TRBJ2-2	CASSLHSTGELFF	TGTGCCAGCAGCTTACACTCCACCGGGGAGCTGTTTTTT
-	TRBV20-1	TRBD1	TRBJ1-1	CSASRQGPMNTEAFF	TGCAGTGCTAGTCGACAGGGTCCCATGAACACTGAAGCTTTCTTT
-	TRBV20-1	-	TRBJ2-1	CSAFRRGEQFF	TGCAGTGCATTTCGACGTGGTGAGCAGTTCTTC
-	TRBV11-2	-	TRBJ2-3	CASTSWDTQYF	TGTGCCAGTACTAGTTGGGATACGCAGTATTTT
-	TRBV4-1	TRBD1	TRBJ2-1	CASSQSRARGTYNEQFF	TGCGCCAGCAGCCAATCGCGGGCCAGGGGGACCTACAATGAGCAGTTCTTC
-	TRBV11-1	-	TRBJ2-5	CASSFGPGTSQGRTQYF	TGTGCCAGCAGCTTCGGACCCGGGACCTCTCAGGGACGGACCCAGTACTTC
-	TRBV11-2	-	TRBJ2-3	CASSANGQGASGTQYF	TGTGCCAGCAGCGCAAACGGCCAAGGAGCATCGGGTACGCAGTATTTT
-	TRBV5-4	TRBD2	TRBJ2-3	CASSSSGLNTDTQYF	TGTGCCAGCAGCTCTAGCGGCCTCAACACAGATACGCAGTATTTT
-	TRBV25-1	-	TRBJ1-2	CASSESEGIGNGYTF	TGTGCCAGCAGTGAATCGGAAGGGATAGGGAATGGCTACACCTTC
-	TRBV20-1	-	TRBJ1-5	CSAAGQVNQPQHF	TGCAGTGCCGCCGGGCAGGTCAATCAGCCCCAGCATTTT
-	TRBV5-6	TRBD2	TRBJ2-7	CASSFGRARGAQQYF	TGTGCCAGCAGCTTTGGGAGGGCCAGAGGGGCCCAGCAGTACTTC
once	TRBV19	TRBD1	TRBJ1-2	CATMTGVDGYTF	TGTGCCACCATGACAGGGGTAGATGGCTACACCTTC
-	TRBV12-3/TRBV12-4	-	TRBJ2-1	CASNRVNEQFF	TGTGCCAGCAACAGGGTGAATGAGCAGTTCTTC
-	TRBV4-2	-	TRBJ2-5	CASSQDLRSETQYF	TGTGCCAGCAGCCAAGATCTTAGATCAGAGACCCAGTACTTC
-	TRBV6-1	-	TRBJ1-2	CASSDRSGGYTF	TGTGCCAGCAGTGATCGGTCGGGGGGCTACACCTTC
-	TRBV28	-	TRBJ2-7	CASTEGPSRGEQYF	TGTGCCAGCACCGAGGGGCCCTCCCGGGGCGAGCAGTACTTC
once	TRBV28	TRBD1	TRBJ2-7	CASRGTALSYEQYF	TGTGCCAGCAGGGGGACAGCGCTCTCCTACGAGCAGTACTTC
-	TRBV23-1	-	TRBJ1-1	CASSQSRQGIKSTEAFF	TGCGCCAGCAGTCAATCGAGGCAGGGAATAAAGTCGACTGAAGCTTTCTTT
-	TRBV7-9	-	TRBJ1-6	CASSSSLWGGDSPLHF	TGTGCCAGCAGCTCTTCCCTTTGGGGCGGTGATTCACCCCTCCACTTT
-	TRBV24-1	TRBD1	TRBJ1-2	CADRDRDLPNYGYTF	TGTGCCGACCGGGACAGGGACCTCCCTAACTATGGCTACACCTTC
-	TRBV7-3	-	TRBJ2-7	CASSLDREHEQYF	TGTGCCAGCAGCTTAGACCGCGAGCACGAGCAGTACTTC
-	TRBV6-6	-	TRBJ1-2	CASSSDASYTF	TGTGCCAGCAGTTCCGACGCTAGCTACACCTTC
-	TRBV5-4	-	TRBJ2-5	CASSQDSVGQETQYF	TGTGCCAGCAGCCAGGATTCCGTAGGCCAAGAGACCCAGTACTTC
-	TRBV5-6	-	TRBJ1-5	CASSLWEGYQPQHF	TGTGCCAGCAGCTTGTGGGAAGGGTATCAGCCCCAGCATTTT
-	TRBV2	TRBD1	TRBJ1-5	CASSGDGQANQPQHF	TGTGCCAGCAGTGGGGACGGACAGGCAAATCAGCCCCAGCATTTT
-	TRBV12-3/TRBV12-4	TRBD1	TRBJ1-1	CASNPTGEHEAFF	TGTGCCAGCAACCCCACAGGGGAACATGAAGCTTTCTTT
-	TRBV7-2	-	TRBJ2-1	CASSQTGSKIYNEQFF	TGTGCCAGCAGCCAGACGGGAAGTAAGATCTACAATGAGCAGTTCTTC
-	TRBV20-1	-	TRBJ1-1	CSARDPRGGNTEAFF	TGCAGTGCTAGAGACCCCCGGGGGGGGAACACTGAAGCTTTCTTT
-	TRBV12-5	TRBD1	TRBJ2-1	CASGLYLRGRDEQFF	TGTGCTAGTGGTTTGTACCTCAGGGGGCGCGATGAGCAGTTCTTC
-	TRBV4-1	TRBD1	TRBJ2-4	CASSQIQVQQGAQNIQYF	TGCGCCAGCAGCCAAATCCAAGTCCAACAGGGGGCCCAAAACATTCAGTACTTC
few	TRBV5-4	-	TRBJ1-1	CASSLEGTIMNTEAFF	TGTGCCAGCAGCTTGGAGGGGACAATAATGAACACTGAAGCTTTCTTT
-	TRBV24-1	-	TRBJ2-3	CATSKLGAGTDTQYF	TGTGCCACCAGTAAGCTCGGTGCGGGAACGGATACGCAGTATTTT
-	TRBV29-1	-	TRBJ1-4	CSVADRNEKLFF	TGCAGCGTCGCGGACCGGAATGAAAAACTGTTTTTT
-	TRBV29-1	TRBD1	TRBJ1-2	CSVEGTGDRNYGYTF	TGCAGCGTTGAGGGGACAGGCGATCGCAACTATGGCTACACCTTC
-	TRBV20-1	-	TRBJ1-5	CSAKPRAINQPQHF	TGCAGTGCCAAGCCCAGGGCCATCAATCAGCCCCAGCATTTT
-	TRBV7-9	-	TRBJ1-2	CASSPFGRPYGYTF	TGTGCCAGCAGCCCATTTGGTCGCCCTTATGGCTACACCTTC
-	TRBV27	-	TRBJ1-2	CASRRGEGNDGYTF	TGTGCCAGCAGGAGAGGGGAGGGCAACGATGGCTACACCTTC
-	TRBV9	-	TRBJ1-5	CASSVGTANQPQHF	TGTGCCAGCAGCGTCGGGACCGCGAATCAGCCCCAGCATTTT
-	TRBV15	TRBD1	TRBJ2-3	CATSRDLQGSTDTQYF	TGTGCCACCAGCAGAGATTTACAGGGGAGCACAGATACGCAGTATTTT
-	TRBV19	-	TRBJ2-4	CASSIISSSKNIQYF	TGTGCCAGTAGTATAATCTCGAGTAGTAAGAACATTCAGTACTTC
-	TRBV20-1	TRBD1	TRBJ1-2	CSAHNRGANYGYTF	TGCAGTGCCCACAACAGGGGCGCGAACTATGGCTACACCTTC
once	TRBV5-1	-	TRBJ1-1	CASSYSQNTEAFF	TGCGCCAGCAGCTACAGCCAGAACACTGAAGCTTTCTTT
-	TRBV15	-	TRBJ2-7	CATSRDQSYEQYF	TGTGCCACCAGCAGAGACCAGAGCTACGAGCAGTACTTC
-	TRBV2	-	TRBJ1-5	CASSGESTNQPQHF	TGTGCCAGCAGTGGAGAAAGCACCAATCAGCCCCAGCATTTT